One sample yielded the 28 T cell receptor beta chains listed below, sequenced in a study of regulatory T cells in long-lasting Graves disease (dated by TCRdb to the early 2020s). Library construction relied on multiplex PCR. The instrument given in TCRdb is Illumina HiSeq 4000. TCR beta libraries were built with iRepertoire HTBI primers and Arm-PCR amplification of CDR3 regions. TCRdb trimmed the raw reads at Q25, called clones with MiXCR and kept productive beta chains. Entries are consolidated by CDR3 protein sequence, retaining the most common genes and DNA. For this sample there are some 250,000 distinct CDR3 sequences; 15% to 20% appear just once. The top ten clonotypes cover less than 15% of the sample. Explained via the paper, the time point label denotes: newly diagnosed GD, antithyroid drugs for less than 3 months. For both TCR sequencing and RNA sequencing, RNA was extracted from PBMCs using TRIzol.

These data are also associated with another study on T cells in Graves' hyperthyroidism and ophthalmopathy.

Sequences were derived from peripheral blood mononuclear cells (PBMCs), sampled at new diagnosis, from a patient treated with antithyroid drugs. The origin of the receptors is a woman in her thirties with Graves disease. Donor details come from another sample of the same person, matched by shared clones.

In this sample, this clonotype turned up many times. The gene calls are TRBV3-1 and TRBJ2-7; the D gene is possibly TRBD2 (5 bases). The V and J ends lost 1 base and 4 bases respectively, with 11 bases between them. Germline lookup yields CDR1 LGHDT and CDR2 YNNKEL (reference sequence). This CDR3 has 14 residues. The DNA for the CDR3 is TGTGCCAGCAGCCAAGTTGGTACGGGGTACGAGCAGTACTTC. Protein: CASSQVGTGYEQYF.

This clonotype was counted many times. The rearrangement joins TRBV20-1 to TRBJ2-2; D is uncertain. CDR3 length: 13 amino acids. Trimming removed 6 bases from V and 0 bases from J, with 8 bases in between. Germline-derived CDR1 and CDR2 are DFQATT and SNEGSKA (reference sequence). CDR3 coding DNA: TGCAGTGCGGTACACGCGAACACCGGGGAGCTGTTTTTT. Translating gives CSAVHANTGELFF.

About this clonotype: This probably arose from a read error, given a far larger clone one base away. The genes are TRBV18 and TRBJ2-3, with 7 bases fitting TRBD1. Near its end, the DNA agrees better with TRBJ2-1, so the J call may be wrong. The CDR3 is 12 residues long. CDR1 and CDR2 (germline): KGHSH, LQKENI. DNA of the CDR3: TGTGCCAGCTCGCGAACAGGGGATGCGCAGTTCTTC. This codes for CASSRTGDAQFF.

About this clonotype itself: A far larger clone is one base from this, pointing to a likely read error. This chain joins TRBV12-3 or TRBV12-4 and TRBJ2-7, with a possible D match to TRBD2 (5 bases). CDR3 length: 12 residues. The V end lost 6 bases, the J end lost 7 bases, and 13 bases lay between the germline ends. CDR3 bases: TGTGCCAGCAGCCGGGATCGCCATGAGCAGTACTTC. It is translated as CASSRDRHEQYF.

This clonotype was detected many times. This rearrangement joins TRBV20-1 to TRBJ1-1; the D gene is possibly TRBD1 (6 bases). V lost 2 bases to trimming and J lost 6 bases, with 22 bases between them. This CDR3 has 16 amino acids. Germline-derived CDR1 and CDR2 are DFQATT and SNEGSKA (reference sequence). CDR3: CSARSPPGRGRSEAFF. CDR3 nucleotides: TGCAGTGCTAGATCCCCCCCTGGCAGGGGAAGGTCTGAAGCTTTCTTT.

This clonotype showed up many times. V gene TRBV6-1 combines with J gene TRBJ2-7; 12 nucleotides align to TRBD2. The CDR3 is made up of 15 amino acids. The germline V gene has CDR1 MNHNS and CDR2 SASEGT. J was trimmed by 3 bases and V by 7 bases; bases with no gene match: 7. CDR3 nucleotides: TGTGCCAGCACCGCAACTAGCGGGGGGTACTACGAGCAGTACTTC. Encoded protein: CASTATSGGYYEQYF.

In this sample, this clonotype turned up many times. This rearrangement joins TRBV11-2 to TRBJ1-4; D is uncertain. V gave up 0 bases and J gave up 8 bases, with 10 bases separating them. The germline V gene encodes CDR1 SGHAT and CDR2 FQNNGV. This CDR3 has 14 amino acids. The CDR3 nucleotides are TGTGCCAGCAGCTTAGATCCTTCCGGAGAAAAACTGTTTTTT. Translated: CASSLDPSGEKLFF.

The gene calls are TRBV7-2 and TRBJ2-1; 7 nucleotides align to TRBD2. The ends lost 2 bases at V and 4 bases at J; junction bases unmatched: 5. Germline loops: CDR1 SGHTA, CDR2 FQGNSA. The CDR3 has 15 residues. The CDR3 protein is CASSLTASGYNEQFF. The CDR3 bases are TGTGCCAGCAGCTTAACGGCTAGCGGTTACAATGAGCAGTTCTTC.

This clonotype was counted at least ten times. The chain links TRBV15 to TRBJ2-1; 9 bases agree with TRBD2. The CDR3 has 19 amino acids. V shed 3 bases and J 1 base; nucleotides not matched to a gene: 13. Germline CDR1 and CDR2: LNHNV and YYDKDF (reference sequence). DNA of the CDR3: TGTGCCACCAGCAGCTCTCCCTGGCGGGGGGGCGTTTCCTACAATGAGCAGTTCTTC. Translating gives CATSSSPWRGGVSYNEQFF.

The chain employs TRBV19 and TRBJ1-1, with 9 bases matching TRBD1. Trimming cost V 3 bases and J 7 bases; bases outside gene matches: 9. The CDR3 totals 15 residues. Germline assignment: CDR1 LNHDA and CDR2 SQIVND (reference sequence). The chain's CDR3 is CASSILRDRDFEAFF. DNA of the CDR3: TGTGCCAGTAGTATCCTCCGGGACAGGGATTTTGAAGCTTTCTTT.

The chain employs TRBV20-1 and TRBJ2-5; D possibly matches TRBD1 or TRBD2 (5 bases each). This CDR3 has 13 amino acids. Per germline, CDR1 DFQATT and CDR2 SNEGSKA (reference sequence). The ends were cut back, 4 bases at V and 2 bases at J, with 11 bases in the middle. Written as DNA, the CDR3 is TGCAGTGCTACCCCTGGGGGACAAGAGACCCAGTACTTC. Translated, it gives CSATPGGQETQYF.

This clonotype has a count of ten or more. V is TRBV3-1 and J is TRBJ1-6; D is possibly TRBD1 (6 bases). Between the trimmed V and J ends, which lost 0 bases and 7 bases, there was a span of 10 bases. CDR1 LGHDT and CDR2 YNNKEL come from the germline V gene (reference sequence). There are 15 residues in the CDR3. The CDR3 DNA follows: TGTGCCAGCAGCCAAGAGGGACACCGAAATTCACCCCTCCACTTT. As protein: CASSQEGHRNSPLHF.

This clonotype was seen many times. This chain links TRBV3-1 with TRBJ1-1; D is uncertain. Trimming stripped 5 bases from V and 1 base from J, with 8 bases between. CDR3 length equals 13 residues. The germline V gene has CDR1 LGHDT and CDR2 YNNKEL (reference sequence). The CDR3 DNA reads TGTGCCAGCAGCTCTCTAAGGAACACTGAAGCTTTCTTT. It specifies CASSSLRNTEAFF.

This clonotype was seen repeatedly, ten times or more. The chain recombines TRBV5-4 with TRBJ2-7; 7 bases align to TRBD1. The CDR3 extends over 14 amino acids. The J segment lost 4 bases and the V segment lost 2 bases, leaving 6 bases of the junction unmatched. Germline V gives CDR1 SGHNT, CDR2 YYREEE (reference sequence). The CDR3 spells CASSFGGTVYEQYF. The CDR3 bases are TGTGCCAGCAGCTTTGGTGGGACAGTGTACGAGCAGTACTTC.

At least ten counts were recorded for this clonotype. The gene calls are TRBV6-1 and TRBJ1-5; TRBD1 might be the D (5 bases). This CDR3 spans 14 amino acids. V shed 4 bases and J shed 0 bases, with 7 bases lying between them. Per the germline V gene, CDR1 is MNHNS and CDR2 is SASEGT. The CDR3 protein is CASSAGYSNQPQHF. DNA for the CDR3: TGTGCCAGCAGTGCAGGGTATAGCAATCAGCCCCAGCATTTT.

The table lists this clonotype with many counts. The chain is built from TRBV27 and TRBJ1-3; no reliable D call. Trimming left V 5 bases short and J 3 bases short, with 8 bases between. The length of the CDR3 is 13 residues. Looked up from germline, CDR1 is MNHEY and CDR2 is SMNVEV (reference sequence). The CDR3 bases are TGTGCCAGCAGTACTTATAGTGGAAACACCATATATTTT. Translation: CASSTYSGNTIYF.

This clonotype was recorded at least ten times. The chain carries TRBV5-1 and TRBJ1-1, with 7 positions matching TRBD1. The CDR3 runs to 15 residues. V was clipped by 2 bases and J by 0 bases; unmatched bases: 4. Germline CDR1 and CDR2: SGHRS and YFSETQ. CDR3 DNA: TGCGCCAGCAGCTTTGGGGACAGAATGAACACTGAAGCTTTCTTT. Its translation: CASSFGDRMNTEAFF.

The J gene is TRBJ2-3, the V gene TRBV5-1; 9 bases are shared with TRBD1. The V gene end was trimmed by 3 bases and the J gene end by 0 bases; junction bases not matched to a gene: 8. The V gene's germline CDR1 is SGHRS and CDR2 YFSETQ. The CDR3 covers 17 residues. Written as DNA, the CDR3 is TGCGCCAGCAGCTCGTCCCGGGACAGGGCTAGCACAGATACGCAGTATTTT. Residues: CASSSSRDRASTDTQYF.

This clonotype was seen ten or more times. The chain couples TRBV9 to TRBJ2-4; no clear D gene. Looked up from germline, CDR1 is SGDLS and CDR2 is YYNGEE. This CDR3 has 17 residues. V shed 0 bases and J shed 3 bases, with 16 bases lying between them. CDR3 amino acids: CASSVGLGRGGKNIQYF. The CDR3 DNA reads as TGTGCCAGCAGCGTAGGGCTGGGCAGAGGTGGCAAAAACATTCAGTACTTC.

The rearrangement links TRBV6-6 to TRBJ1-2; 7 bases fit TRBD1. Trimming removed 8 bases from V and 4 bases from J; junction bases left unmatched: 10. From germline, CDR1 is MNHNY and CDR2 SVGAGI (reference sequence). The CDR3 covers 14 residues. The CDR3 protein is CASENHRGSYGYTF. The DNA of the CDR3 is TGTGCCAGCGAAAACCACAGGGGATCCTATGGCTACACCTTC.

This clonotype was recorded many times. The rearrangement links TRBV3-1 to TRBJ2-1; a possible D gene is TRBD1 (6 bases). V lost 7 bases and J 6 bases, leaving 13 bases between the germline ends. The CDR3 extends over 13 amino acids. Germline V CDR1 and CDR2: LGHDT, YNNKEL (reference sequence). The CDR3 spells CASTEQGFNEQFF. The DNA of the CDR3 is TGTGCCAGCACCGAACAGGGTTTCAATGAGCAGTTCTTC.

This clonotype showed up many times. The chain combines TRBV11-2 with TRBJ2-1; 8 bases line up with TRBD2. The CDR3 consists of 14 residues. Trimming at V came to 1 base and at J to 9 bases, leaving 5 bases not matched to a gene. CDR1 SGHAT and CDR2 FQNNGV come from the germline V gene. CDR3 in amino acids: CASSLAGGPVEQFF. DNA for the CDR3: TGTGCCAGCAGCTTAGCGGGGGGGCCGGTTGAGCAGTTCTTC. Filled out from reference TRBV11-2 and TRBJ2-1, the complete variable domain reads EAGVAQSPRYKIIEKRQSVAFWCNPISGHATLYWYQQILGQGPKLLIQFQNNGVVDDSQLPKDRFSAERLKGVDSTLKIQPAKLEDSAVYLCASSLAGGPVEQFFGPGTRLTVL.

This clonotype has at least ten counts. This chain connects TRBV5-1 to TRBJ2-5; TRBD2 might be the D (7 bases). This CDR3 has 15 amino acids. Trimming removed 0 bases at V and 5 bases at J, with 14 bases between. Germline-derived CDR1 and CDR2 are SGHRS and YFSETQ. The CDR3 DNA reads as TGCGCCAGCAGCTTGGCCCCGGGGGGCATGGAGACCCAGTACTTC. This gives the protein CASSLAPGGMETQYF.

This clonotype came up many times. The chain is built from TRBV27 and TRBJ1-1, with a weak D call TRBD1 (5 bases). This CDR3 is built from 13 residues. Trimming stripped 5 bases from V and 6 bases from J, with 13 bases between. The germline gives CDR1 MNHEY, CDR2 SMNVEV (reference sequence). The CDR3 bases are TGTGCCAGCAGTCCTCGGGGGGTCCCTGAAGCTTTCTTT. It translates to CASSPRGVPEAFF.

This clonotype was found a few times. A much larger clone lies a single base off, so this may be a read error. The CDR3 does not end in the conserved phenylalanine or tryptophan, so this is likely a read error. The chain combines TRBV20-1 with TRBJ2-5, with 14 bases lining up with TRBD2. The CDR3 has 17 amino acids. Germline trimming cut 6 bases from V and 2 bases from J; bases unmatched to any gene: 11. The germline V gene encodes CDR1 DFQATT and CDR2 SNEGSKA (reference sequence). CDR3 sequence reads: CSAIETSGGAYQETQYL. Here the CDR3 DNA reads TGCAGTGCCATCGAGACTAGCGGGGGGGCCTATCAAGAGACCCAGTACCTC.

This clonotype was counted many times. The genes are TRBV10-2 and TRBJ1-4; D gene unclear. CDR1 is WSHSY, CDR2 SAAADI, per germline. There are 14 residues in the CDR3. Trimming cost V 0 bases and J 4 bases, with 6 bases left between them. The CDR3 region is CASSESTGNEKLFF. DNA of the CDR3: TGCGCCAGCAGTGAGTCTACCGGTAATGAAAAACTGTTTTTT.

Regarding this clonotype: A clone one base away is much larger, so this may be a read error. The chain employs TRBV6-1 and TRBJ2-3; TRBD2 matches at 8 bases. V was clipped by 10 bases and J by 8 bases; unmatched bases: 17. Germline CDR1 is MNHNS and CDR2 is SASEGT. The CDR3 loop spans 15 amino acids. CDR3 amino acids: CATLGGGGWAGTQYF. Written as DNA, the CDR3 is TGTGCCACCCTCGGGGGCGGGGGGTGGGCAGGTACGCAGTATTTT.

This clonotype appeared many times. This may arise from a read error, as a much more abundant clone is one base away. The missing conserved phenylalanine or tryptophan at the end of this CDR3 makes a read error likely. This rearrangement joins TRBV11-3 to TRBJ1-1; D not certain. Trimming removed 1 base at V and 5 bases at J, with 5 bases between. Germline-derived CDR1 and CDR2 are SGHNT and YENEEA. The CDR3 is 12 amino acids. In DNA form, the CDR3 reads TGTGCCAGCAGCTTAGGGGATACTGAAGCTTTCCTT. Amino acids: CASSLGDTEAFL.